This TCR beta chain derives from a study of post-analysis software for immune sequencing data. Across the study: Multiple sclerosis in the patients followed relapsing-remitting, secondary progressive and progressive-relapsing courses.

Study-wide results and caveats: TRBV5-6, TRBV5-1 and TRBV20-1 were among roughly five TRBV segments more frequent in patients than controls.

CDR3 length equals 12 residues. Germline values: CDR1 MNHEY, CDR2 SVGEGT. Trimming left V 6 bases short and J 9 bases short, with 12 bases between. As for this clonotype: The antigen is not known. With a much larger clone just one base away, this may be a read error.

Prepared libraries of TCR beta cDNA carried unique molecular identifiers. TCRdb ran MiXCR on the PCR reads and lists one entry per CDR3 protein. The sample contains approximately 770,000 distinct CDR3 sequences, around 42% of which appear only once. The chain combines TRBV6-2 or TRBV6-3 with TRBJ2-1, with D perhaps TRBD1 or TRBD2 (5 bases each). Sample: blood. The source of this sequence is a girl aged 10-17 years with multiple sclerosis. CDR3: CASSRLGTEQFF. DNA of the CDR3: TGTGCCAGCAGCAGGCTGGGGACTGAGCAGTTCTTC.